The TCR beta chain under discussion was sequenced for a study of regulatory T cells in long-lasting Graves disease. General study findings and limits: Patients with persistent Graves' had lower TCR diversity than newly diagnosed patients. Persistent disease favored TRBV28, TRBJ1-2 and TRBJ2-5. Accuracy might have suffered from few samples.

On this clonotype itself: The antigen remains unidentified.

This CDR3 has 16 amino acids. V gave up 0 bases and J gave up 3 bases; unmatched junction bases: 3. Germline V lookup: CDR1 SGHKS, CDR2 YYEKEE (reference sequence). Time point described: persistent/refractory GD, antithyroid drugs over 5 years with positive TRAb. RNA from PBMCs was the source of the TCR library. In each case, Graves' disease was diagnosed per American Thyroid Association guidelines. Construction of TCR beta libraries relied on iRepertoire HTBI primers and on Arm-PCR targeting CDR3 regions. TCRdb used MiXCR to reprocess the multiplex PCR reads, holding one entry per CDR3 protein. The sample lists hundreds of thousands of distinct CDR3 sequences; roughly 30% were seen once.

The origin of this receptor is a female donor with Graves disease. Here the sequenced sample was peripheral blood mononuclear cells (PBMCs), taken when the disease was refractory, from a patient treated with antithyroid drugs. The chain employs TRBV5-5 and TRBJ1-1; 12 bases agree with TRBD1. This CDR3 reads CASSLVGTGGYTEAFF. Written as DNA, the CDR3 is TGTGCCAGCAGCTTGGTAGGGACAGGGGGCTACACTGAAGCTTTCTTT.